This TCR beta chain stems from a study of shared clonotypes between healthy human individuals. Germline CDR1 is SGDLS and CDR2 is YYNGEE. With 6 bases clipped from V and 4 bases from J, the junction kept 24 bases outside the gene matches. The CDR3 consists of 20 residues. Sequencing used immunoSEQ multiplex PCR; TCRdb keeps in-frame clones, though not all of them. The top ten clones hold about 0.25% of a sample with roughly 810,000 clones, approximately 96% of them seen once. In the naive CD8 group, cells lacked CD45RO and were positively selected for CCR7, so terminally differentiated effector memory CD45RA+ cells were left out.

The TCR sequence derives from a man aged 25-45 years in good health. The V gene is TRBV9, the J gene TRBJ2-1; TRBD1 agrees at 8 bases. Sample: naive CD8+ T cells sorted from blood. The CDR3 here is CASTNSQETGASGRYNEQFF. The CDR3 DNA is TGTGCCAGCACCAACTCCCAGGAGACAGGGGCGAGCGGGCGTTACAATGAGCAGTTCTTC. Full variable domain (remainder filled in from reference TRBV9 and TRBJ2-1): DSGVTQTPKHLITATGQRVTLRCSPRSGDLSVYWYQQSLDQGLQFLIQYYNGEERAKGNILERFSAQQFPDLHSELNLSSLELGDSALYFCASTNSQETGASGRYNEQFFGPGTRLTVL.